This paragraph reports one TCR beta chain. Its antigen is unknown. The sample originates from a study of CD8+ T cells in alopecia areata. For the study at large: A regimen of oral tofacitinib, 5 to 10 mg twice daily, was given to treated patients. Tofacitinib ran 6 to 18 months, followed by 6 months off drug. Study-level findings and limits: For patients receiving tofacitinib, scalp clonality and expanded CD8+ clones among the top 100 significantly decreased.

Extraction of RNA preceded its reverse transcription into cDNA, which served as the sequencing template. TCRdb's copy holds only in-frame clones and misses some; the assay was immunoSEQ multiplex PCR. The sample includes approximately 150,000 clones, about 54% seen only once; the top ten take approximately 16%. The treatment is: oral pan-JAK inhibitor, 5-10 mg twice daily. Patients with alopecia areata provided lesional scalp punch biopsies as well as peripheral blood. The TCR was taken from a human donor with alopecia areata. Sequencing was performed on CD4+ T cells sorted from blood, taken at approximately week 56, from a patient treated with tofacitinib.

CDR3 amino acids: CASSPGGPGETQYF. The CDR3 nucleotides read TGTGCCAGCAGCCCGGGGGGGCCGGGAGAGACCCAGTACTTC. The rearrangement uses TRBV7-9 and TRBJ2-5, with 8 bases fitting TRBD2. With V trimmed by 5 bases and J by 4 bases, 6 bases remained unmatched. The CDR3 spans 14 residues. CDR1 and CDR2 (germline): SEHNR, FQNEAQ (reference sequence).